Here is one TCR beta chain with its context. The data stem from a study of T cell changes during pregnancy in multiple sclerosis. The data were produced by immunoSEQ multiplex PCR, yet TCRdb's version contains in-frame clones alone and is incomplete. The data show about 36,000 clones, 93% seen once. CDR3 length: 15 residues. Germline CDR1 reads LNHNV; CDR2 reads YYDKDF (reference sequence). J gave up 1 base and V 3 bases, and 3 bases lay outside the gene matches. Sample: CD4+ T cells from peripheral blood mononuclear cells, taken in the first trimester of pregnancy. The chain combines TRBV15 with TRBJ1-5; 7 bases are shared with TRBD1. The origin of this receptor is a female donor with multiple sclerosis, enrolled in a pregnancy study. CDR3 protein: CATSSPGGSNQPQHF. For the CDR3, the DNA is TGTGCCACCAGCAGTCCAGGGGGGAGCAATCAGCCCCAGCATTTT.